Presented here are 30 T cell receptor beta chains from one specimen sequenced in a study of OX40 agonist ivuxolimab in advanced cancers. The library was generated by the immunoSEQ multiplex PCR assay. As stored in TCRdb, this immuneACCESS dataset retains in-frame rearrangements with V and J assigned. A fraction of the clones does not appear; measured against another copy, unresolved V genes explain less than half of the discrepancy, and the remainder lacks a known reason. The sample table records roughly 79,000 clones; approximately 90% of these occur just once. Approximately 0.5% of the sample rests with the top ten. The material sequenced was CD4+ or CD8+ T cells sorted from blood, taken in a trial of the OX40 agonist ivuxolimab. These receptors all stem from an adult with an advanced solid tumor such as melanoma, head and neck, liver or kidney cancer.

The table lists this clone with a count of one. The V call is TRBV6-1, the J call TRBJ2-7, with a weak D call TRBD1 (5 bases). CDR3 length equals 15 residues. Germline lookup yields CDR1 MNHNS and CDR2 SASEGT. Trimming stripped 0 bases from V and 0 bases from J, with 9 bases between. The CDR3 loop reads CASSEAPQGSYEQYF. The CDR3 DNA reads as TGTGCCAGCAGTGAAGCTCCCCAGGGCTCCTACGAGCAGTACTTC.

V usage is TRBV28 and J usage is TRBJ2-1; 11 positions agree with TRBD2. The CDR3 spans 16 residues. The junction had 7 bases not matched to a gene; V was cut back by 1 base and J by 8 bases. Germline V gene data show CDR1 as MDHEN and CDR2 as SYDVKM. The chain's CDR3 is CASSLSLAGGPDEQFF. CDR3 DNA: TGTGCCAGCAGTTTATCTTTAGCGGGAGGGCCGGATGAGCAGTTCTTC.

The genes are TRBV5-8 and TRBJ2-3, with D perhaps given as TRBD1 or TRBD2 (5 bases each). Trimming took off 0 bases at V and 4 bases at J, with 12 bases between the two ends. Germline CDR1 is SGHTS and CDR2 is YDEGEE. This CDR3 is built from 15 residues. CDR3 region: CASSLEARGPDTQYF. The CDR3 DNA follows: TGTGCCAGCAGCTTGGAGGCAAGGGGACCAGATACGCAGTATTTT.

The chain is built from TRBV5-6 and TRBJ2-1; 11 bases match TRBD2. CDR3 size: 17 residues. Germline V gene data show CDR1 as SGHDT and CDR2 as YYEEEE. V lost 0 bases, J lost 9 bases, and 11 bases stayed unmatched. The CDR3: CASSLELATSGIVEQFF. Here the CDR3 DNA reads TGTGCCAGCAGCTTGGAGTTGGCGACTAGCGGGATTGTTGAGCAGTTCTTC. Looking up the rest from reference TRBV5-6 and TRBJ2-1 gives the full variable domain: DAGVTQSPTHLIKTRGQQVTLRCSPKSGHDTVSWYQQALGQGPQFIFQYYEEEERQRGNFPDRFSGHQFPNYSSELNVNALLLGDSALYLCASSLELATSGIVEQFFGPGTRLTVL.

The chain links TRBV6-5 to TRBJ1-2; no clear D gene. Germline loops: CDR1 MNHEY, CDR2 SVGAGI. The CDR3 covers 14 residues. With 2 bases removed from V and 4 bases from J, the gap between germline ends came to 11 bases. The CDR3 sequence: CASSYGASIYGYTF. The CDR3 DNA reads as TGTGCCAGCAGTTACGGCGCCAGTATCTATGGCTACACCTTC.

V is TRBV7-3 and J is TRBJ1-1; no firm D call. There are 13 residues in the CDR3. Germline V gives CDR1 SGHTA, CDR2 FQGTGA. The V end was cut by 1 base, the J end by 1 base, with 4 bases between. This CDR3 reads CASSLIGNTEAFF. The CDR3 DNA follows: TGTGCCAGCAGCTTAATCGGGAACACTGAAGCTTTCTTT.

The rearrangement uses TRBV7-2 and TRBJ1-5; D is undetermined. Germline loops: CDR1 SGHTA, CDR2 FQGNSA. V was cut by 1 base and J by 7 bases, with 14 bases left in between. This CDR3 region has 15 residues. The CDR3 reads CASSLVLAHEQPQHF. CDR3 nucleotides: TGTGCCAGCAGCTTAGTTTTGGCACATGAGCAGCCCCAGCATTTT.

The chain combines TRBV7-2 with TRBJ2-5, with D perhaps TRBD2 (7 bases). The CDR3 has 15 amino acids. The V gene's germline CDR1 is SGHTA and CDR2 FQGNSA. The V end was cut by 1 base, the J end by 5 bases, with 14 bases between. CDR3 nucleotide sequence: TGTGCCAGCAGCTTAGGGGGGGGCGCAGGGGAGACCCAGTACTTC. Protein product: CASSLGGGAGETQYF.

The genes are TRBV6-1 and TRBJ1-2; D is uncertain. V gave up 8 bases and J gave up 0 bases, with 13 bases separating them. Germline V gives CDR1 MNHNS, CDR2 SASEGT. CDR3 length equals 14 residues. The CDR3 protein is CASGNSLTNYGYTF. The CDR3 DNA reads TGTGCCAGCGGGAACAGCCTAACTAACTATGGCTACACCTTC.

J is TRBJ2-7 and V is TRBV6-5, with 7 bases that match TRBD2. Germline V gene sequence: CDR1 MNHEY, CDR2 SVGAGI. The CDR3 contains 15 residues. Germline trimming cut 5 bases from V and 4 bases from J; bases unmatched to any gene: 11. In DNA, the CDR3 is TGTGCCAGCAGTCTTAGCGGGTTAAGATCATACGAGCAGTACTTC. The encoded protein is CASSLSGLRSYEQYF.

The V and J genes are TRBV5-1 and TRBJ1-4; possibly TRBD1 for D (5 bases). The V gene's germline CDR1 is SGHRS and CDR2 YFSETQ. The CDR3 has 15 amino acids. V dropped 0 bases and J dropped 3 bases, with 9 bases sitting between them. CDR3 coding DNA: TGCGCCAGCAGCTTGGCCACGGGGGCTAATGAAAAACTGTTTTTT. Protein product: CASSLATGANEKLFF. Complete variable domain (other parts from reference TRBV5-1 and TRBJ1-4): KAGVTQTPRYLIKTRGQQVTLSCSPISGHRSVSWYQQTPGQGLQFLFEYFSETQRNKGNFPGRFSGRQFSNSRSEMNVSTLELGDSALYLCASSLATGANEKLFFGSGTQLSVL.

The chain uses TRBV11-2 and TRBJ2-7, with 7 bases matching TRBD1. Looked up from germline, CDR1 is SGHAT and CDR2 is FQNNGV. The CDR3 sequence is 15 residues long. Trimming at V came to 5 bases and at J to 3 bases, leaving 10 bases not matched to a gene. CDR3: CASSPLTGTLYEQYF. For the CDR3, the DNA is TGTGCCAGCAGCCCGCTGACAGGGACCCTCTACGAGCAGTACTTC.

This rearrangement joins TRBV7-9 to TRBJ2-2; D uncertain. V was trimmed by 5 bases and J by 1 base, leaving 8 bases between them. The germline gives CDR1 SEHNR, CDR2 FQNEAQ (reference sequence). This CDR3 has 14 residues. CDR3 sequence reads: CASSLDLNTGELFF. The DNA for the CDR3 is TGTGCCAGCAGCCTGGATTTGAACACCGGGGAGCTGTTTTTT.

The V call is TRBV2, the J call TRBJ2-3; 7 bases match TRBD2. The CDR3 consists of 15 residues. V gave up 4 bases and J gave up 4 bases; unmatched junction bases: 8. The germline CDR1 and CDR2 sequences are SNHLY and FYNNEI. The CDR3 is CASSVWREFADTQYF. CDR3 nucleotides: TGTGCCAGCAGTGTCTGGCGGGAGTTCGCAGATACGCAGTATTTT.

The V and J genes are TRBV7-8 and TRBJ2-3; the D is unclear. The germline gives CDR1 SGHVS, CDR2 FQNEAQ. V lost 1 base and J 8 bases, leaving 10 bases between the germline ends. CDR3 length equals 13 residues. This CDR3 reads CASSLGRVATQYF. CDR3 nucleotides: TGTGCCAGCAGCTTAGGTCGCGTCGCTACGCAGTATTTT. Together with reference TRBV7-8 and TRBJ2-3, the CDR3 gives the full variable domain: GAGVSQSPRYKVAKRGQDVALRCDPISGHVSLFWYQQALGQGPEFLTYFQNEAQLDKSGLPSDRFFAERPEGSVSTLKIQRTQQEDSAVYLCASSLGRVATQYFGPGTRLTVL.

The chain carries TRBV7-2 and TRBJ1-1; no reliable D call. V was clipped by 4 bases and J by 5 bases, with 20 bases between them. Germline CDR1 is SGHTA and CDR2 is FQGNSA. The CDR3 loop spans 16 amino acids. The CDR3: CASSSQPTWLDTEAFF. DNA of the CDR3: TGTGCCAGCAGCTCTCAGCCGACATGGCTGGATACTGAAGCTTTCTTT. Together with reference TRBV7-2 and TRBJ1-1, the CDR3 gives the full variable domain: GAGVSQSPSNKVTEKGKDVELRCDPISGHTALYWYRQSLGQGLEFLIYFQGNSAPDKSGLPSDRFSAERTGGSVSTLTIQRTQQEDSAVYLCASSSQPTWLDTEAFFGQGTRLTVV.

A note on this clone: The junction differs from germline at one of its ends, possibly a read error. The J gene is TRBJ2-1, the V gene TRBV7-7; TRBD2 agrees at 8 bases. The germline V gene has CDR1 SSHAT and CDR2 FNYEAQ (reference sequence). The CDR3 runs 14 residues. CDR3 in amino acids: CASSLGVLAVEQFF. The CDR3 nucleotides read TGTGCTAGCAGCTTAGGAGTACTAGCGGTTGAGCAGTTCTTC.

This clone came up once. The CDR3 DNA sequence: TGTGCCAGCAGCTTAAACGCAGGGGGCCAAGGTGACACGCAGTATTTT. The encoded protein is CASSLNAGGQGDTQYF. The chain is built from TRBV7-3 and TRBJ2-3; 8 nucleotides agree with TRBD1. Germline V CDR1 and CDR2: SGHTA, FQGTGA. The CDR3 sequence is 16 residues long. Trimming cost V 1 base and J 9 bases; bases outside gene matches: 12.

The chain has TRBV30 and TRBJ1-1; possible D gene TRBD1, 5 bases. Trimming left V 3 bases short and J 1 base short, with 12 bases between. The CDR3 has 14 amino acids. The germline gives CDR1 GTSNPN, CDR2 SVGIG (reference sequence). CDR3 sequence: CAWSPDTQNTEAFF. For the CDR3, the DNA is TGTGCCTGGAGCCCGGACACTCAGAACACTGAAGCTTTCTTT.

The genes are TRBV7-9 and TRBJ2-5; TRBD2 is a possible D gene (7 bases). Germline values: CDR1 SEHNR, CDR2 FQNEAQ (reference sequence). The CDR3 is made up of 18 amino acids. V dropped 4 bases and J dropped 5 bases, with 26 bases sitting between them. The CDR3 here is CASSSAVVGGGRGETQYF. The CDR3 coding sequence is TGTGCCAGCAGCTCAGCTGTGGTGGGGGGGGGCCGGGGTGAGACCCAGTACTTC.

The CDR3 DNA reads as TGTGCCAGCAACCCCACCGGGGGACTCTGGACCTACGAGCAGTACTTC. Amino acids: CASNPTGGLWTYEQYF. J is TRBJ2-7 and V is TRBV6-4; TRBD2 is a possible D gene (6 bases). The CDR3 is 16 amino acids. Trimming pared 7 bases from V and 2 bases from J, leaving 21 bases between. The germline V gene encodes CDR1 MRHNA and CDR2 SNTAGT.

The count of this clone is one. CDR3 sequence: CASSPLSGRASNEQFF. Here the CDR3 DNA reads TGTGCCAGCAGCCCACTAAGCGGGAGGGCCTCCAATGAGCAGTTCTTC. The chain recombines TRBV11-2 with TRBJ2-1; 10 nucleotides align to TRBD2. Germline CDR1 SGHAT, CDR2 FQNNGV. The junction had 10 bases not matched to a gene; V was cut back by 5 bases and J by 6 bases. This CDR3 contains 16 residues.

This rearrangement joins TRBV4-3 to TRBJ2-5; TRBD2 matches at 7 bases. The J call is in doubt because the DNA end fits TRBJ2-7 better. The CDR3 loop spans 17 amino acids. Germline V CDR1 and CDR2: LGHNA, YSLEER. This CDR3 reads CASSQDRGSAGEHEQYF. CDR3 DNA sequence: TGCGCCAGCAGCCAAGATCGTGGGTCCGCGGGAGAGCACGAGCAGTACTTC.

CDR3 in DNA: TGTGCCAGCACAGACTCTGGGGCCAACGTCCTGACTTTC. It is translated as CASTDSGANVLTF. This chain joins TRBV19 and TRBJ2-6, with D uncertain. The ends were cut back, 9 bases at V and 0 bases at J, with 6 bases in the middle. The CDR3 contains 13 residues. CDR1 LNHDA and CDR2 SQIVND come from the germline V gene (reference sequence).

This clone has only one observation. The genes are TRBV9 and TRBJ2-7, with D maybe TRBD2 (6 bases). CDR3 length: 16 amino acids. Germline loops: CDR1 SGDLS, CDR2 YYNGEE. Trimming shortened V by 0 bases and J by 6 bases, and 19 bases separated the two germline ends. CDR3 region: CASSVGASAGFLEQYF. Here the CDR3 DNA reads TGTGCCAGCAGCGTAGGGGCTAGCGCGGGGTTCCTCGAGCAGTACTTC. Filled out from reference TRBV9 and TRBJ2-7, the complete variable domain reads DSGVTQTPKHLITATGQRVTLRCSPRSGDLSVYWYQQSLDQGLQFLIQYYNGEERAKGNILERFSAQQFPDLHSELNLSSLELGDSALYFCASSVGASAGFLEQYFGPGTRLTVT.

The chain links TRBV18 to TRBJ1-4; 8 bases fit TRBD1. The CDR3 spans 15 residues. V shed 5 bases, J shed 6 bases, and the junction held 8 bases outside the gene matches. Germline-derived CDR1 and CDR2 are KGHSH and LQKENI. In DNA form, the CDR3 reads TGTGCCAGCTCAGGACTGACAGGGGTTTATGAAAAACTGTTTTTT. Its translation is CASSGLTGVYEKLFF.

The rearrangement joins TRBV11-3 to TRBJ1-3; possibly TRBD1 for D (5 bases). This CDR3 has 17 residues. Trimming stripped 0 bases from V and 0 bases from J, with 12 bases between. Germline V gene lookup returns CDR1 SGHNT and CDR2 YENEEA. The CDR3 DNA follows: TGTGCCAGCAGCTTAGATTCGGACATCCACTCTGGAAACACCATATATTTT. It encodes CASSLDSDIHSGNTIYF.

A remark on this clone: The junction departs from germline at one end; a sequencing error may be responsible. The gene calls are TRBV30 and TRBJ1-3; D might be TRBD1 (5 bases). This CDR3 comprises 12 residues. In germline, CDR1 is GTSNPN, CDR2 SVGIG (reference sequence). CDR3: CAWRKGEGNLAF. DNA for the CDR3: TGTGCCTGGAGGAAGGGCGAGGGGAATTTGGCTTTT. The full variable domain, with the rest looked up from reference TRBV30 and TRBJ1-3, is SQTIHQWPATLVQPVGSPLSLECTVEGTSNPNLYWYRQAAGRGLQLLFYSVGIGQISSEVPQNLSASRPQDRQFILSSKKLLLSDSGFYLCAWRKGEGNLAFGEGSWLTVV.

The chain carries TRBV7-9 and TRBJ2-1; possible D gene TRBD2, 6 bases. Per the germline V gene, CDR1 is SEHNR and CDR2 is FQNEAQ (reference sequence). The CDR3 runs 16 residues. Trimming took 5 bases from V and 1 from J, leaving 15 bases between them. The CDR3 spells CASSRGGVRSYNEQFF. The DNA for the CDR3 is TGTGCCAGCAGCCGCGGAGGGGTAAGATCCTACAATGAGCAGTTCTTC.

This chain links TRBV19 with TRBJ2-1; 12 nucleotides line up with TRBD2. The germline V gene encodes CDR1 LNHDA and CDR2 SQIVND (reference sequence). CDR3 size: 17 residues. The J segment lost 6 bases and the V segment lost 1 base, leaving 7 bases of the junction unmatched. The CDR3 region has the DNA TGTGCCAGTAGTATAGGACTAGCGGGAGTCTTTGGCAATGAGCAGTTCTTC. Its protein product is CASSIGLAGVFGNEQFF.